This entry is about one T cell receptor (beta chain). Clones were sequenced by immunoSEQ multiplex PCR, and TCRdb holds only the in-frame ones, with some missing. The table has a few hundred thousand clones, roughly 92% seen once. This CDR3 comprises 15 residues. Germline lookup yields CDR1 GTSNPN and CDR2 SVGIG (reference sequence). V dropped 0 bases and J dropped 0 bases, with 9 bases sitting between them. The data belong to a study of blood T cell repertoires in COVID-19. Study summary: PBMCs, B-cell-depleted T cells, or T cells were the source of the cDNA or gDNA that made up the material.

Recruits, aged about 18 to 100 years, lived in 24 US areas. Within the 2 weeks before study entry, each person in the exposed group met a COVID-19 case. Sequenced: PBMCs or T cells enriched from blood (not recorded which). This receptor was obtained from a woman in her forties who had been exposed to COVID-19. The chain combines TRBV30 with TRBJ2-4; D is perhaps TRBD1 (6 bases). Here the CDR3 reads CAWSVQGLAKNIQYF. The CDR3 nucleotides are TGTGCCTGGAGTGTACAGGGCCTAGCCAAAAACATTCAGTACTTC.